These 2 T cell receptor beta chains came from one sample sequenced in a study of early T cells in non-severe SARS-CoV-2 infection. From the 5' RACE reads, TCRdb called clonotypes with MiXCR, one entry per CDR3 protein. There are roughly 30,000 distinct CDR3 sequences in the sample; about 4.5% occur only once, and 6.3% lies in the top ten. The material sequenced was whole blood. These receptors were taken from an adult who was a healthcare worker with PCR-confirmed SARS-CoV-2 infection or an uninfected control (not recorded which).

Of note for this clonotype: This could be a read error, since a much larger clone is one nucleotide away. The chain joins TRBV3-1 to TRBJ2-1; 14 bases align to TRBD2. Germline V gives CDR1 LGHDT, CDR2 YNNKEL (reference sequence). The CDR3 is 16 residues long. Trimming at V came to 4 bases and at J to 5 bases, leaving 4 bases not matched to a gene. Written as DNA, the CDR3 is TGTGCCAGCAGCCTCGGACTAGCGGGAGGTGACAATGAGCAGTTCTTC. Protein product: CASSLGLAGGDNEQFF.

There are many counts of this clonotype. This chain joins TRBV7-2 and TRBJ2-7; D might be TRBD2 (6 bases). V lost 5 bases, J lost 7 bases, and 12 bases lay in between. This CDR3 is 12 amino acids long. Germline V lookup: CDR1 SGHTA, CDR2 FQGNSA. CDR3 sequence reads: CASSPAGGEQYF. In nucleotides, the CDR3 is TGTGCCAGCAGCCCCGCTGGAGGGGAGCAGTACTTC.